One sample yielded the 26 T cell receptor beta chains listed below, sequenced in a study of regulatory T cells in long-lasting Graves disease. Relying on iRepertoire HTBI primers and Arm-PCR of CDR3 regions, the team built TCR beta libraries. TCRdb processed the multiplex PCR reads anew with MiXCR; each CDR3 protein has one entry. The table records under 300,000 distinct CDR3 sequences, about 18% of them present only once. Documented time point: newly diagnosed GD, antithyroid drugs for less than 3 months. Extracted PBMC RNA gave rise to the TCR library. In addition, the sample was reused for a study of T cells in Graves' hyperthyroidism and ophthalmopathy.

The sample consisted of peripheral blood mononuclear cells (PBMCs), taken at new diagnosis, from a patient treated with antithyroid drugs. The receptors stem from a woman younger than 45 with Graves disease.

This clonotype came up many times. The V gene is TRBV18, the J gene TRBJ1-1, with 7 bases fitting TRBD1. The CDR3 has 14 amino acids. V shed 3 bases and J 3 bases; nucleotides not matched to a gene: 4. The V gene's germline CDR1 is KGHSH and CDR2 LQKENI. DNA for the CDR3: TGTGCCAGCTCACCCCGGGACAGCGACACTGAAGCTTTCTTT. Translation gives CASSPRDSDTEAFF.

This clonotype showed up many times. The gene calls are TRBV6-2 or TRBV6-3 and TRBJ2-1, with TRBD1 identical over 7 bases. This CDR3 spans 15 amino acids. The V gene's germline CDR1 is MNHEY and CDR2 SVGEGT. The junction had 3 bases not matched to a gene; V was cut back by 2 bases and J by 2 bases. The CDR3, as DNA: TGTGCCAGCAGTTACCAACAGGGGACCTACAATGAGCAGTTCTTC. The encoded protein is CASSYQQGTYNEQFF.

This clonotype was counted at least ten times. The rearrangement links TRBV19 to TRBJ2-2, with D possibly matching TRBD1 (5 bases). V was trimmed by 7 bases and J by 4 bases, leaving 13 bases between them. The germline V gene encodes CDR1 LNHDA and CDR2 SQIVND (reference sequence). This CDR3 spans 14 amino acids. CDR3 region: CASNPGSSTGELFF. Written as DNA, the CDR3 is TGTGCCAGTAACCCAGGGTCGTCCACCGGGGAGCTGTTTTTT. Looking up the rest from reference TRBV19 and TRBJ2-2 gives the full variable domain: DGGITQSPKYLFRKEGQNVTLSCEQNLNHDAMYWYRQDPGQGLRLIYYSQIVNDFQKGDIAEGYSVSREKKESFPLTVTSAQKNPTAFYLCASNPGSSTGELFFGEGSRLTVL.

This clonotype has at least ten counts. The rearrangement links TRBV6-5 to TRBJ1-1; no firm D call. The germline CDR1 and CDR2 sequences are MNHEY and SVGAGI. This CDR3 is 15 amino acids long. V was shortened by 2 bases and J by 1 base, with 11 bases between the two germline ends. CDR3 residues: CASSYLNRANTEAFF. CDR3 DNA sequence: TGTGCCAGCAGTTACCTAAATCGGGCGAACACTGAAGCTTTCTTT.

This clonotype showed up many times. The V and J genes are TRBV15 and TRBJ2-5; possible D gene TRBD1, 6 bases. Trimming took 1 base from V and 2 from J, leaving 8 bases between them. The CDR3 is made up of 14 amino acids. CDR1 and CDR2 (germline): LNHNV, YYDKDF (reference sequence). CDR3 DNA sequence: TGTGCCACCAGCAGAGTAACAGGGCAAGAGACCCAGTACTTC. This codes for CATSRVTGQETQYF. Full variable domain (rest looked up from reference TRBV15 and TRBJ2-5): DAMVIQNPRYQVTQFGKPVTLSCSQTLNHNVMYWYQQKSSQAPKLLFHYYDKDFNNEADTPDNFQSRRPNTSFCFLDIRSPGLGDTAMYLCATSRVTGQETQYFGPGTRLLVL.

This clonotype was detected many times. The rearrangement links TRBV18 to TRBJ2-3, with D uncertain. The V gene lost 0 bases and the J gene lost 6 bases, with 7 bases spanning the gap. The CDR3 is made up of 13 amino acids. The germline gives CDR1 KGHSH, CDR2 LQKENI. CDR3 coding DNA: TGTGCCAGCTCACCACCGCTGGCGGATACGCAGTATTTT. Its protein is CASSPPLADTQYF.

This clonotype was counted ten times or more. V and J are TRBV6-1 and TRBJ1-6; TRBD1 matches 7 bases. V shed 5 bases and J 5 bases; nucleotides not matched to a gene: 6. The V gene's germline CDR1 is MNHNS and CDR2 SASEGT. The CDR3 has 15 amino acids. CDR3: CASSTTGTDNSPLHF. DNA for the CDR3: TGTGCCAGCAGTACAACCGGGACAGATAATTCACCCCTCCACTTT.

The CDR3 sequence is CASSKDRGPTRETQYF. The CDR3 region has the DNA TGTGCCAGCAGCAAGGACAGGGGGCCGACAAGGGAGACCCAGTACTTC. The chain links TRBV7-9 to TRBJ2-5; TRBD1 matches at 11 bases. V gave up 5 bases and J gave up 5 bases; unmatched junction bases: 10. From germline, CDR1 is SEHNR and CDR2 FQNEAQ (reference sequence). The CDR3 spans 16 residues.

The V and J genes are TRBV20-1 and TRBJ2-3; 13 bases agree with TRBD2. Germline lookup yields CDR1 DFQATT and CDR2 SNEGSKA (reference sequence). V gave up 3 bases and J gave up 2 bases; unmatched junction bases: 5. The CDR3 has 16 residues. The CDR3 reads CSARDTSGGATDTQYF. CDR3 nucleotides: TGCAGTGCTAGGGATACTAGCGGGGGGGCCACAGATACGCAGTATTTT.

The table lists this clonotype with many counts. This chain uses TRBV27 with TRBJ2-3; D not certain. The CDR3 totals 17 residues. Germline V CDR1 and CDR2: MNHEY, SMNVEV (reference sequence). Trimming cost V 2 bases and J 1 base, with 16 bases left between them. CDR3 protein: CASSLGPFLRGTDTQYF. CDR3 DNA: TGTGCCAGCAGTTTAGGCCCCTTTCTACGTGGCACAGATACGCAGTATTTT.

This clonotype was observed a few times. The chain links TRBV4-1 to TRBJ1-5; D uncertain. Trimming pared 0 bases from V and 0 bases from J, leaving 9 bases between. This CDR3 contains 16 residues. Germline assignment: CDR1 MGHRA and CDR2 YSYEKL. CDR3 region: CASSQEGLISNQPQHF. For the CDR3, the DNA is TGCGCCAGCAGCCAAGAGGGCCTAATTAGCAATCAGCCCCAGCATTTT.

This clonotype was observed a handful of times. The genes are TRBV9 and TRBJ2-7; possibly TRBD1 for D (5 bases). V gave up 0 bases and J gave up 2 bases, with 15 bases separating them. Germline loops: CDR1 SGDLS, CDR2 YYNGEE. The CDR3 runs 16 residues. The CDR3 spells CASSVVRTRRPYEQYF. CDR3 DNA: TGTGCCAGCAGCGTAGTCCGGACACGGAGACCCTACGAGCAGTACTTC.

This clonotype was seen ten or more times. This sequence joins TRBV13 and TRBJ2-1, with D perhaps TRBD1 or TRBD2 (6 bases each). Germline CDR1 reads PRHDT; CDR2 reads FYEKMQ (reference sequence). V dropped 5 bases and J dropped 6 bases, with 14 bases sitting between them. The CDR3 extends over 14 amino acids. This CDR3 is CASSQVGGRNEQFF. Written as DNA, the CDR3 is TGTGCCAGCAGCCAAGTAGGGGGGCGCAATGAGCAGTTCTTC.

This clonotype was recorded at least ten times. This chain joins TRBV5-1 and TRBJ2-7; tentative D call: TRBD1 (5 bases). This CDR3 is 13 amino acids long. With 5 bases removed from V and 2 bases from J, the gap between germline ends came to 11 bases. The V gene's germline CDR1 is SGHRS and CDR2 YFSETQ. The CDR3 bases are TGCGCCAGCAGTATGGACACGACCTACGAGCAGTACTTC. This translates into CASSMDTTYEQYF. The variable domain in full, completed from reference TRBV5-1 and TRBJ2-7, reads KAGVTQTPRYLIKTRGQQVTLSCSPISGHRSVSWYQQTPGQGLQFLFEYFSETQRNKGNFPGRFSGRQFSNSRSEMNVSTLELGDSALYLCASSMDTTYEQYFGPGTRLTVT.

This clonotype came up many times. The rearrangement links TRBV10-2 to TRBJ2-3; 8 bases match TRBD2. Looked up from germline, CDR1 is WSHSY and CDR2 is SAAADI. This CDR3 region has 13 residues. The J segment lost 8 bases and the V segment lost 3 bases, leaving 4 bases of the junction unmatched. Here the CDR3 reads CASSDGGGGTQYF. In nucleotides, the CDR3 is TGCGCCAGCAGTGACGGGGGGGGAGGTACGCAGTATTTT.

This clonotype was recorded a few times. The chain couples TRBV6-1 to TRBJ2-7; D not certain. The germline CDR1 and CDR2 sequences are MNHNS and SASEGT. CDR3 length equals 13 residues. Between the trimmed V and J ends, which lost 3 bases and 6 bases, there was a span of 12 bases. CDR3 region: CASSDGYHGEQYF. The DNA for the CDR3 is TGTGCCAGCAGTGACGGATACCACGGCGAGCAGTACTTC.

There are many counts of this clonotype. The V call is TRBV20-1, the J call TRBJ1-4; perhaps TRBD1 as D (5 bases). V gave up 5 bases and J gave up 0 bases, with 7 bases separating them. CDR1 and CDR2 (germline): DFQATT, SNEGSKA (reference sequence). The CDR3 loop spans 13 amino acids. For the CDR3, the DNA is TGCAGTGCTTGGACATCAACTAATGAAAAACTGTTTTTT. This encodes CSAWTSTNEKLFF.

V and J are TRBV12-3 or TRBV12-4 and TRBJ1-4; 10 positions match TRBD1. V was pared by 6 bases and J by 6 bases, with 13 bases of the junction left unmatched. This CDR3 has 17 amino acids. The CDR3: CASRLNRDRGAYEKLFF. The CDR3 DNA follows: TGTGCCAGCAGATTAAATCGGGACAGGGGAGCCTATGAAAAACTGTTTTTT.

Many counts were recorded for this clonotype. The rearrangement joins TRBV6-1 to TRBJ1-1; D is undetermined. CDR1 is MNHNS, CDR2 SASEGT, per germline. This CDR3 has 12 amino acids. Trimming removed 6 bases at V and 1 base at J, with 6 bases between. The CDR3 protein is CASRDGNTEAFF. The CDR3 DNA follows: TGTGCCAGCAGGGACGGGAACACTGAAGCTTTCTTT.

Many counts were recorded for this clonotype. The CDR3 nucleotides read TGTGCCAGCAGCCGCACCGGACAGGGACCGACGTGGGAGCAGTACTTC. This codes for CASSRTGQGPTWEQYF. This rearrangement joins TRBV11-2 to TRBJ2-7; 8 positions match TRBD1. The CDR3 sequence is 16 residues long. Trimming at V came to 5 bases and at J to 7 bases, leaving 16 bases not matched to a gene. CDR1 is SGHAT and CDR2 is FQNNGV in the germline V gene.

The table lists this clonotype with many counts. V gene TRBV15 combines with J gene TRBJ1-2, with a possible D match to TRBD1 (5 bases). The CDR3 runs 14 residues. Germline V gene lookup returns CDR1 LNHNV and CDR2 YYDKDF (reference sequence). V was shortened by 8 bases and J by 2 bases, with 15 bases between the two germline ends. For the CDR3, the DNA is TGTGCCACCCGCGGCGGCGGGACCAACTATGGCTACACCTTC. Translated, it gives CATRGGGTNYGYTF.

This clonotype was seen repeatedly, ten times or more. This sequence joins TRBV4-1 and TRBJ1-1; 7 positions match TRBD1. The CDR3 loop spans 14 amino acids. With V trimmed by 2 bases and J by 4 bases, 4 bases remained unmatched. CDR1 MGHRA and CDR2 YSYEKL come from the germline V gene. This CDR3 is CASSQLGGGTEAFF. The CDR3 DNA reads TGCGCCAGCAGCCAACTAGGGGGCGGCACTGAAGCTTTCTTT.

This clonotype occurred many times. This chain uses TRBV7-3 with TRBJ2-5; 7 nucleotides match TRBD2. V shed 2 bases, J shed 5 bases, and the junction held 8 bases outside the gene matches. Germline CDR1 reads SGHTA; CDR2 reads FQGTGA. The CDR3 sequence is 15 residues long. The CDR3 region is CASSLGLGLEETQYF. DNA of the CDR3: TGTGCCAGCAGCTTAGGCTTAGGACTAGAGGAGACCCAGTACTTC.

This clonotype was seen many times. This chain joins TRBV20-1 and TRBJ2-7, with 9 bases lining up with TRBD2. This CDR3 has 15 amino acids. CDR1 is DFQATT and CDR2 is SNEGSKA in the germline V gene (reference sequence). V shed 0 bases, J shed 4 bases, and the junction held 7 bases outside the gene matches. The CDR3 DNA is TGCAGTGCTAGAGATAGTGGCGGGGGGGCTTACGAGCAGTACTTC. Translation gives CSARDSGGGAYEQYF.

In this sample, this clonotype turned up many times. This sequence joins TRBV28 and TRBJ2-1; TRBD2 agrees at 15 bases. This CDR3 has 19 amino acids. The J segment lost 1 base and the V segment lost 3 bases, leaving 7 bases of the junction unmatched. Germline V gene lookup returns CDR1 MDHEN and CDR2 SYDVKM. CDR3 sequence reads: CASSFWGTSGGTSYNEQFF. Here the CDR3 DNA reads TGTGCCAGCAGTTTCTGGGGGACTAGCGGGGGGACATCCTACAATGAGCAGTTCTTC.

The rearrangement uses TRBV6-2 or TRBV6-3 and TRBJ2-3; 9 bases match TRBD1. Germline values: CDR1 MNHEY, CDR2 SVGEGT. There are 16 residues in the CDR3. V was clipped by 6 bases and J by 3 bases; unmatched bases: 10. The CDR3 sequence is CASSLGGTGITDTQYF. The CDR3 nucleotides are TGTGCCAGCAGCCTCGGCGGGACAGGGATAACAGATACGCAGTATTTT.